The sequence of this TCR beta chain was determined in a study of post-analysis software for immune sequencing data. Per germline, CDR1 SGHVS and CDR2 FQNEAQ. Trimming took 5 bases from V and 1 from J; bases not matched to a gene: 6. The CDR3 loop spans 16 amino acids. Study outcomes and limitations: In patients, five or six TRBV segments were more frequent than in controls, with TRBV5-6, TRBV5-1 and TRBV20-1 among them.

Tagging with unique molecular identifiers was a feature of the TCR beta cDNA libraries. Each batch of about 0.9 to 10 million T cells produced approximately 470,000 cDNA molecules. TCRdb recomputed calls from the PCR reads with MiXCR, one row per CDR3 protein. The sample records about 770,000 distinct CDR3 sequences, more than 45% being singletons. This clonotype was found a few times. Its target is unknown. The TCR sequence derives from a girl aged 10 to 17 with multiple sclerosis. The chain is built from TRBV7-8 and TRBJ2-5, with TRBD1 matching over 11 bases. Sequenced material: blood. The CDR3 bases are TGTGCCAGCAGCCCAGGGACAGGGGGTATCCAAGAGACCCAGTACTTC. Translating gives CASSPGTGGIQETQYF.